The rows below give T cell receptor beta chains drawn from one sample of a study of Graves' ophthalmopathy and Graves' hyperthyroidism. TCRdb processed the multiplex PCR reads anew with MiXCR; each CDR3 protein has one entry. The sample shows about 1.2 million distinct CDR3 sequences, less than 45% of them seen only once. Sequenced sample: peripheral blood or thyroid tissue (not recorded which). These TCRs come from an adult man with Graves' hyperthyroidism. Each CDR3 is given with its conserved first and last residue. D genes are given only for firm matches. Clone size is stated in some rows and not others, as once, few, many or a class when expanded.

CASSLSRDSNF	TGTGCCAGCAGTTTAAGCCGGGACAGCAATTTT	TRBD1	TRBJ1-5	NA	TRBV28
CSVVDPNEQYF	TGCAGCGTCGTTGATCCCAACGAGCAGTACTTC	NA	TRBJ2-7	once	TRBV29-1
CASSGGQLYQPQHF	TGTGCCAGCAGCGGGGGACAGCTATACCAGCCCCAGCATTTT	TRBD1	TRBJ1-5	many	TRBV2
CASSKGTGLIEETQYF	TGTGCCAGCAGCAAAGGGACAGGGTTGATCGAAGAGACCCAGTACTTC	TRBD1	TRBJ2-5	many	TRBV7-2
CASSFPNTGELFF	TGTGCCAGTAGTTTCCCGAACACCGGGGAGCTGTTTTTT	NA	TRBJ2-2	many	TRBV19
CASSYSGGLAYEQYF	TGTGCCAGCAGTTACTCGGGGGGACTAGCCTACGAGCAGTACTTC	TRBD2	TRBJ2-7	NA	TRBV7-2
CASSQQAWNYEQYF	TGTGCCAGCAGCCAACAGGCTTGGAACTACGAGCAGTACTTC	NA	TRBJ2-7	NA	TRBV28
CASSSVRDRDEKLFF	TGTGCCAGCAGTTCTGTCCGGGACAGGGACGAAAAACTGTTTTTT	TRBD1	TRBJ1-4	NA	TRBV5-6
CASSLAPDSLYEQYF	TGTGCCAGCAGCTTAGCCCCGGACAGCCTGTACGAGCAGTACTTC	NA	TRBJ2-7	few	TRBV7-2
CASSLAHVNTEAFF	TGCGCCAGCAGCTTGGCACACGTTAACACTGAAGCTTTCTTT	NA	TRBJ1-1	many	TRBV5-1
CASSNQGNQPQHF	TGTGCCAGCAGCAACCAGGGTAATCAGCCCCAGCATTTT	NA	TRBJ1-5	many	TRBV7-9
CASSSLGPGYEQYF	TGTGCCAGCAGCTCGCTCGGACCGGGTTACGAGCAGTACTTC	NA	TRBJ2-7	many	TRBV11-2
CASSPATVSGTGELFF	TGTGCCAGTAGTCCGGCGACAGTTTCGGGCACCGGGGAGCTGTTTTTT	NA	TRBJ2-2	NA	TRBV19
CASTPMSGDFGYTF	TGTGCCAGCACCCCGATGTCGGGGGATTTTGGCTACACCTTC	NA	TRBJ1-2	many	TRBV12-3/TRBV12-4
CAISEVPGQGEKLFF	TGTGCCATCAGTGAGGTCCCGGGACAGGGGGAAAAACTGTTTTTT	TRBD1	TRBJ1-4	NA	TRBV10-3
CSSDGTLYGYTF	TGCAGTTCCGATGGGACGCTCTATGGCTACACCTTC	NA	TRBJ1-2	many	TRBV20-1
CVSSLAGGPSTEAFF	TGTGTCAGCAGCTTGGCGGGGGGCCCGTCCACTGAAGCTTTCTTT	NA	TRBJ1-1	NA	TRBV9
CASSLVKWGGYTF	TGTGCCAGCAGCTTAGTCAAATGGGGTGGCTACACCTTC	NA	TRBJ1-2	many	TRBV7-6
CASSQGASGSFETQYF	TGCGCCAGCAGCCAAGGGGCTAGCGGGAGTTTCGAGACCCAGTACTTC	TRBD2	TRBJ2-5	NA	TRBV4-3
CATMGQGANGELFF	TGTGCCACCATGGGACAGGGGGCAAACGGGGAGCTGTTTTTT	TRBD1	TRBJ2-2	many	TRBV24-1
CSARPTLGGANQPQHF	TGCAGTGCTAGACCTACGTTGGGGGGTGCCAATCAGCCCCAGCATTTT	NA	TRBJ1-5	many	TRBV20-1
CASSARLAGSTYEQYF	TGCGCCAGCAGTGCCCGTCTGGCAGGGTCAACCTACGAGCAGTACTTC	NA	TRBJ2-7	once	TRBV10-2
CASSPLRGQETPLHF	TGTGCCAGCAGCCCGCTCAGGGGTCAGGAGACACCCCTCCACTTT	NA	TRBJ1-6	NA	TRBV7-2
CASSPIRETQYF	TGTGCCAGCAGCCCCATCCGGGAGACCCAGTACTTC	NA	TRBJ2-5	many	TRBV11-2
CASSARGREDSYEQYF	TGTGCCAGCAGCGCTAGGGGCAGGGAAGACTCCTACGAGCAGTACTTC	NA	TRBJ2-7	few	TRBV11-2
CASSNRRLGGQPQHF	TGTGCCAGCAGTAACCGCAGGTTAGGAGGTCAGCCCCAGCATTTT	NA	TRBJ1-5	NA	TRBV28